This T cell receptor beta chain was documented in a study of T cell repertoires in cytomegalovirus infection. Study-wide background: Indications of both CMV infection and matching HLA type were provided by public TCR beta signatures.

Germline V CDR1 and CDR2: SGHTA, FQGNSA. The ends were cut back, 6 bases at V and 4 bases at J, with 15 bases in the middle. The length of the CDR3 is 14 residues. This clonotype was detected ten times or more. TCRdb recomputed calls from the reads with MiXCR, one row per CDR3 protein. This sample has 270,000 or so distinct CDR3 sequences, with over 15% found just once. The receptor was isolated from a human donor in good health (CMV status not recorded). Some clones in this sample may be carry-over from other donors' samples. Sample: CD8+ T cells from PBMCs. The V call is TRBV7-2, the J call TRBJ1-1; the D gene is possibly TRBD1 (5 bases). The CDR3 region has the DNA TGTGCCAGCAGAGCGGGGGTATATGGCACTGAAGCTTTCTTT. Translating it yields CASRAGVYGTEAFF.